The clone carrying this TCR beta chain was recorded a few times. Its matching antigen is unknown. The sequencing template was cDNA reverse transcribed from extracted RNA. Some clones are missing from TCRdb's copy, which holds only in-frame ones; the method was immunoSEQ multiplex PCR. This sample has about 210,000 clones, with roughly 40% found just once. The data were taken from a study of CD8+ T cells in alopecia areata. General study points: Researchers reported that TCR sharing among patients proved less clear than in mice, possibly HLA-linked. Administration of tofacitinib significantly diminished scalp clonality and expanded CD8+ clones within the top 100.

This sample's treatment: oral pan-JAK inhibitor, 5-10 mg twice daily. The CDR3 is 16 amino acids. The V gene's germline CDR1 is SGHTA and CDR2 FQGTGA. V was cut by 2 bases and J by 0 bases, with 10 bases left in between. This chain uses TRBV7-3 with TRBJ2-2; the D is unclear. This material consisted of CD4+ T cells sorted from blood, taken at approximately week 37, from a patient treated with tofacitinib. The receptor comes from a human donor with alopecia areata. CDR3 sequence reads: CASSLFDRANTGELFF. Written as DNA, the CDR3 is TGTGCCAGCAGCTTATTTGACCGTGCGAACACCGGGGAGCTGTTTTTT.